A selection of T cell receptor beta chains follows, all from one sample in a study of cytomegalovirus exposure and HLA in healthy donors. Repertoires were generated with immunoSEQ multiplex PCR, while TCRdb's copy carries only in-frame clones and drops some. The sample holds about 140,000 clones, about 80% seen once. The source material was PBMCs. These receptors were obtained from a man aged 25-40 years in good health and CMV-seronegative. CDR3s include the opening cysteine and the closing phenylalanine or tryptophan. D genes are given only for firm matches. Rows give clone size only sometimes, using once, few, many, or a class for an expanded clone.

CDR3	DNA	D	V	J	size
CATSRDTIAGNTIYF	TGTGCCACCAGCAGGGACACCATCGCTGGAAACACCATATATTTT	.	TRBV15	TRBJ1-3	.
CASSINTGGNEKLFF	TGTGCCAGTAGTATCAATACAGGGGGTAATGAAAAACTGTTTTTT	TRBD1	TRBV19	TRBJ1-4	once
CASTSSGGTYNEQFF	TGTGCCAGCACCAGTAGCGGGGGAACCTACAATGAGCAGTTCTTC	TRBD2	TRBV6-6	TRBJ2-1	.
CASSQGGPGYGYTF	TGTGCCAGCAGTCAAGGGGGCCCGGGCTATGGCTACACCTTC	TRBD1	TRBV6-1	TRBJ1-2	.
CSVDAGRYGYTF	TGCAGCGTTGATGCAGGCCGCTATGGCTACACCTTC	.	TRBV29-1	TRBJ1-2	.
CAWWGRTGFYGYTF	TGTGCCTGGTGGGGACGGACAGGGTTCTATGGCTACACCTTC	TRBD1	TRBV30	TRBJ1-2	.
CASSLSGINTSGRPYEQYF	TGTGCCAGCAGTTTATCAGGGATAAATACTAGCGGGAGGCCGTACGAGCAGTACTTC	TRBD2	TRBV28	TRBJ2-7	few
CSVNRVLGYTF	TGCAGCGTCAACAGGGTTCTGGGCTACACCTTC	.	TRBV29-1	TRBJ1-2	.
CASSQDPGTGVGANVLTF	TGCGCCAGCAGCCAAGATCCGGGGACAGGGGTGGGGGCCAACGTCCTGACTTTC	TRBD1	TRBV4-1	TRBJ2-6	.
CASRREGEQFF	TGCGCCAGCCGGCGGGAGGGGGAGCAGTTCTTC	TRBD2	TRBV5-1	TRBJ2-1	.
CASSFVGHSYNEQFF	TGTGCCAGCAGTTTTGTAGGACACTCCTACAATGAGCAGTTCTTC	.	TRBV28	TRBJ2-1	.
CASSLGAPGQGIYNEQFF	TGCGCCAGCAGCTTGGGGGCCCCGGGACAGGGGATCTACAATGAGCAGTTCTTC	TRBD1	TRBV5-1	TRBJ2-1	.
CASSLTIPGGDYGYTF	TGCGCCAGCAGCTTAACGATACCAGGGGGCGACTATGGCTACACCTTC	TRBD1	TRBV5-1	TRBJ1-2	.
CASSLTGTSVYEQYF	TGTGCCAGCAGCCTGACCGGGACAAGTGTCTACGAGCAGTACTTC	.	TRBV11-2	TRBJ2-7	.
CASSWPEAFF	TGTGCCTCGTCTTGGCCCGAAGCTTTCTTT	.	TRBV2	TRBJ1-1	once
CSAGDSNYEQYF	TGCAGCGCGGGGGACAGCAACTACGAGCAGTACTTC	.	TRBV29-1	TRBJ2-7	.
CASSLARSLYNEQFF	TGTGCCAGCAGTTTAGCCAGGTCCCTTTACAATGAGCAGTTCTTC	.	TRBV27	TRBJ2-1	.
CASSVRESGGYTF	TGTGCCAGCAGCGTCCGGGAGAGTGGTGGCTACACCTTC	.	TRBV7-9	TRBJ1-2	.
CASSRLGLAEGETQYF	TGCGCCAGCAGCCGCCTTGGACTCGCCGAGGGAGAGACCCAGTACTTC	.	TRBV4-1	TRBJ2-5	.
CASSFIIRTANTGELFF	TGTGCCAGCAGTTTCATAATCCGGACAGCGAACACCGGGGAGCTGTTTTTT	.	TRBV28	TRBJ2-2	.
CAVDPGQGEETQYF	TGTGCCGTAGATCCGGGACAGGGGGAAGAGACCCAGTACTTC	TRBD1	TRBV2	TRBJ2-5	.
CASSLGQQGVNSPLNF	TGCGCCAGCAGCTTGGGGCAACAGGGGGTAAATTCACCCCTCAACTTT	TRBD1	TRBV5-1	TRBJ1-6	.
CASSFSSAGTGYTEAFF	TGTGCCAGCAGTTTTTCTTCGGCCGGGACAGGGTACACTGAAGCTTTCTTT	TRBD1	TRBV28	TRBJ1-1	.
CASSFRGQGDYEQYF	TGCGCCAGCAGCTTCCGGGGACAGGGAGATTACGAGCAGTACTTC	TRBD1	TRBV4-1	TRBJ2-7	.
CASTPTSLSYNEQFF	TGTGCCAGCACCCCGACAAGCCTTTCCTACAATGAGCAGTTCTTC	.	TRBV6-1	TRBJ2-1	.
CASSLQGDYGYTF	TGTGCCAGCTCACTGCAGGGGGACTATGGCTACACCTTC	TRBD1	TRBV18	TRBJ1-2	.
CASSQVNRGNTEAFF	TGTGCCAGCAGCCAAGTAAACAGGGGAAACACTGAAGCTTTCTTT	TRBD1	TRBV4-2	TRBJ1-1	once
CASSQESTSGGTISYEQYF	TGCGCCAGCAGCCAAGAGTCTACTAGCGGGGGGACCATATCCTACGAGCAGTACTTC	TRBD2	TRBV4-1	TRBJ2-7	few
CASSPTGGFLGDIQYF	TGCGCCAGCAGCCCGACAGGGGGCTTTCTTGGGGACATTCAGTACTTC	TRBD1	TRBV5-1	TRBJ2-4	.